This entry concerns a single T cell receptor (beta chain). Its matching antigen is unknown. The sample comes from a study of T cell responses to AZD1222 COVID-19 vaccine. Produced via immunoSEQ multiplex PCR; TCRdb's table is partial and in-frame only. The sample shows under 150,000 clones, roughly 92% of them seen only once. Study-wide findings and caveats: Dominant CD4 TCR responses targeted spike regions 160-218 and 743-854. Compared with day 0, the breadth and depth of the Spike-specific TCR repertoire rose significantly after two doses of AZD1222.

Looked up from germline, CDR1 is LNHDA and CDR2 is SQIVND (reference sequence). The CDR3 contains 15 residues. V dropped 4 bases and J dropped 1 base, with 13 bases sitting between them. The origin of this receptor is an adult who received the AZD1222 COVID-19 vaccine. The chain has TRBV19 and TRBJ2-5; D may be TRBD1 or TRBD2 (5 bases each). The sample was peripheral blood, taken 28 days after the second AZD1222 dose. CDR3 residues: CASSRDGIRQETQYF. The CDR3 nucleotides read TGTGCCAGTAGTAGGGACGGGATCCGCCAAGAGACCCAGTACTTC.